These 20 T cell receptor beta chains came from one sample sequenced in a study of shared T cell receptors in the human thymus. TCRdb's table, derived via immunoSEQ multiplex PCR, lists solely in-frame clones and lacks some. The sample records about 660,000 clones, approximately 90% being singletons. The data also belong to a second study, concerning human thymus T cells.

Material for sequencing was thymocytes. Source of these receptors: a boy less than two years old with a congenital heart defect.

About this clone itself: Other nucleotide sequences in the sample specify the same CDR3. This rearrangement joins TRBV29-1 to TRBJ2-1; maybe TRBD1 (6 bases). Germline V lookup: CDR1 SQVTM, CDR2 ANQGSEA. Trimming removed 4 bases at V and 1 base at J, with 8 bases between. This CDR3 is built from 13 residues. The CDR3 here is CSVGQGSYNEQFF. The CDR3 coding sequence is TGCAGCGTTGGGCAGGGGTCCTACAATGAGCAGTTCTTC.

V gene TRBV4-2 combines with J gene TRBJ2-4; 7 bases agree with TRBD2. Per germline, CDR1 LGHNA and CDR2 YNFKEQ. The V segment lost 0 bases and the J segment 7 bases; nucleotides outside the gene matches: 6. The CDR3 covers 15 residues. Written as DNA, the CDR3 is TGTGCCAGCAGCCAAGATGGTAGGGAGGGGAACATTCAGTACTTC. Residues: CASSQDGREGNIQYF.

V usage is TRBV27 and J usage is TRBJ2-3; 7 nucleotides agree with TRBD2. In germline, CDR1 is MNHEY, CDR2 SMNVEV (reference sequence). V was pared by 7 bases and J by 1 base, with 8 bases of the junction left unmatched. The CDR3 is made up of 15 amino acids. CDR3 nucleotide sequence: TGTGCCAGCAAGCCGGGACTACCTTGCACAGATACGCAGTATTTT. Translating it yields CASKPGLPCTDTQYF.

This clone occurred once. This chain connects TRBV4-3 to TRBJ2-1; D is unresolved. Germline values: CDR1 LGHNA, CDR2 YSLEER. This CDR3 has 17 residues. Trimming took 4 bases from V and 1 from J, leaving 17 bases between them. Here the CDR3 reads CASSRQGAGASYNEQFF. Written as DNA, the CDR3 is TGCGCCAGCAGCCGTCAAGGTGCAGGCGCTTCCTACAATGAGCAGTTCTTC.

The chain has TRBV9 and TRBJ1-4; D call uncertain. CDR1 and CDR2 from the germline V gene are SGDLS and YYNGEE. CDR3 length equals 16 residues. V lost 4 bases to trimming and J lost 11 bases, with 24 bases between them. The chain's CDR3 is CASSPRPESGTRKLFF. In nucleotides, the CDR3 is TGTGCCAGCAGCCCTAGGCCAGAATCTGGAACACGGAAACTGTTTTTT.

The chain has TRBV4-1 and TRBJ2-7, with D possibly matching TRBD1 (5 bases). In germline, CDR1 is MGHRA, CDR2 YSYEKL. The CDR3 has 16 amino acids. V was trimmed by 0 bases and J by 3 bases, leaving 15 bases between them. Here the CDR3 DNA reads TGCGCCAGCAGCCAAGATAGGGGCGCCCTGGGCTACGAGCAGTACTTC. It codes for CASSQDRGALGYEQYF.

The chain carries TRBV15 and TRBJ2-2; possible D gene TRBD2, 6 bases. The CDR3 runs to 14 residues. From germline, CDR1 is LNHNV and CDR2 YYDKDF (reference sequence). Trimming removed 7 bases from V and 1 base from J, with 10 bases in between. CDR3 amino acids: CATMRGGNTGELFF. CDR3 nucleotides: TGTGCCACCATGAGGGGAGGGAACACCGGGGAGCTGTTTTTT.

In its sample, this clone was seen once. The rearrangement links TRBV6-1 to TRBJ2-2; D unresolved. V was shortened by 2 bases and J by 1 base, with 11 bases between the two germline ends. The CDR3 is 16 residues long. CDR1 MNHNS and CDR2 SASEGT come from the germline V gene. DNA for the CDR3: TGTGCCAGCAGTGAACCACGTCGTAGGAACACCGGGGAGCTGTTTTTT. Translating it yields CASSEPRRRNTGELFF.

V and J are TRBV2 and TRBJ2-3; 7 nucleotides line up with TRBD2. The CDR3 covers 14 residues. After removal of 10 bases from V and 0 bases from J, the junction contained 7 bases not matched to a gene. Germline V CDR1 and CDR2: SNHLY, FYNNEI. CDR3: CANMLAASTDTQYF. The CDR3 coding sequence is TGTGCCAATATGCTAGCGGCCAGCACAGATACGCAGTATTTT.

The chain has TRBV6-5 and TRBJ2-7; D gene ambiguous. Trimming shortened V by 2 bases and J by 5 bases, and 13 bases separated the two germline ends. This CDR3 has 14 residues. Germline CDR1 MNHEY, CDR2 SVGAGI. CDR3 in amino acids: CASSYMARNDEQYF. The DNA of the CDR3 is TGTGCCAGCAGTTACATGGCCAGGAACGACGAGCAGTACTTC.

This clone was observed once. The J gene is TRBJ2-1, the V gene TRBV13, with 8 bases aligning to TRBD2. The CDR3 is made up of 14 amino acids. Looked up from germline, CDR1 is PRHDT and CDR2 is FYEKMQ (reference sequence). V lost 5 bases, J lost 4 bases, and 4 bases stayed unmatched. As DNA, the CDR3 is TGTGCCAGCAGCACGACTAGCGTATACAATGAGCAGTTCTTC. Protein product: CASSTTSVYNEQFF. The whole variable domain, remainder taken from reference TRBV13 and TRBJ2-1, is AAGVIQSPRHLIKEKRETATLKCYPIPRHDTVYWYQQGPGQDPQFLISFYEKMQSDKGSIPDRFSAQQFSDYHSELNMSSLELGDSALYFCASSTTSVYNEQFFGPGTRLTVL.

The gene calls are TRBV9 and TRBJ2-6; no firm D call. The V end lost 6 bases, the J end lost 2 bases, and 12 bases lay between the germline ends. This CDR3 comprises 15 residues. Germline V gene sequence: CDR1 SGDLS, CDR2 YYNGEE. The CDR3 spells CASTPLGTGANVLTF. The CDR3 DNA sequence: TGTGCCAGCACGCCTTTGGGCACTGGGGCCAACGTCCTGACTTTC.

The J gene is TRBJ2-1, the V gene TRBV11-2; the match to TRBD2 covers 16 bases. Losses at the gene ends were 0 bases for V and 5 bases for J; bases not matched to a gene: 7. Germline assignment: CDR1 SGHAT and CDR2 FQNNGV. The CDR3 has 19 residues. The CDR3 loop reads CASSLETGLAGGTHNEQFF. CDR3 nucleotides: TGTGCCAGCAGCTTAGAAACGGGACTAGCGGGAGGGACCCACAATGAGCAGTTCTTC.

V is TRBV19 and J is TRBJ1-5; 12 nucleotides match TRBD1. The trim removed 6 bases at V and 7 bases at J, leaving 7 bases unmatched. CDR1 LNHDA and CDR2 SQIVND come from the germline V gene (reference sequence). There are 15 residues in the CDR3. The CDR3 DNA follows: TGTGCCAGTAGCGCCGGGACAGGGGGCGGGCAGCCCCAGCATTTT. Translated: CASSAGTGGGQPQHF.

The chain has TRBV28 and TRBJ1-5; D is ambiguous. CDR1 is MDHEN, CDR2 SYDVKM, per germline. This CDR3 contains 12 residues. The DNA for the CDR3 is TGTGGGGCTGCCGATAGCAATCAGCCCCAGCATTTT. Encoded protein: CGAADSNQPQHF.

V is TRBV4-3 and J is TRBJ2-2; 10 bases match TRBD2. The germline V gene encodes CDR1 LGHNA and CDR2 YSLEER. V shed 1 base and J 2 bases; nucleotides not matched to a gene: 7. The CDR3 is made up of 18 amino acids. This CDR3 is CASSQVAAGGPNTGELFF. CDR3 in DNA: TGCGCCAGCAGCCAAGTTGCAGCGGGAGGGCCCAACACCGGGGAGCTGTTTTTT.

This clone occurred a few times. The V gene is TRBV14, the J gene TRBJ2-7; 10 nucleotides match TRBD1. V lost 0 bases, J lost 0 bases, and 11 bases stayed unmatched. The germline CDR1 and CDR2 sequences are SGHDN and FVKESK. This CDR3 is 19 amino acids long. The CDR3 nucleotides are TGTGCCAGCAGCCAAGAATCGGGGACAGGGGCCCCTAGCTCCTACGAGCAGTACTTC. Translated, it gives CASSQESGTGAPSSYEQYF.

Concerning this clone itself: The sample carries other DNA sequences with the same CDR3. This sequence joins TRBV25-1 and TRBJ2-1, with 7 bases that match TRBD2. Germline trimming cut 7 bases from V and 9 bases from J; bases unmatched to any gene: 15. There are 15 residues in the CDR3. Germline CDR1 MGHDK, CDR2 SYGVNS. The CDR3 DNA reads as TGTGCCAGCACACCCCCTGGGGGGGGGTCGGGTGAGCAGTTCTTC. Translating gives CASTPPGGGSGEQFF.

The rearrangement links TRBV6-1 to TRBJ2-1, with a weak D call TRBD2 (6 bases). Per germline, CDR1 MNHNS and CDR2 SASEGT. The germline V and J ends were trimmed by 1 base and 6 bases, with 16 bases remaining between them. The CDR3 extends over 16 amino acids. The chain's CDR3 is CASSEGGAGRLNEQFF. The CDR3 bases are TGTGCCAGCAGTGAAGGGGGCGCGGGACGCCTCAATGAGCAGTTCTTC.

J is TRBJ1-4 and V is TRBV9; TRBD1 is a possible D gene (5 bases). CDR1 SGDLS and CDR2 YYNGEE come from the germline V gene. The CDR3 has 15 amino acids. Trimming removed 0 bases from V and 8 bases from J, with 14 bases in between. This chain's CDR3 is CASSVGGRVKEKLFF. The DNA of the CDR3 is TGTGCCAGCAGCGTAGGCGGCAGGGTGAAAGAAAAACTGTTTTTT.